The present entry profiles one TCR beta chain with its context. The data derive from a study of PD-L1 blockade in urothelial cancer. Whole-study context: Between 0 and 3 prior chemotherapy regimens had been given to patients.

Looked up from germline, CDR1 is SGHTA and CDR2 is FQGNSA. With 1 base removed from V and 7 bases from J, the gap between germline ends came to 13 bases. The CDR3 totals 14 residues. Synthetic templates analogous to TCR were spiked into all PCRs individually. Data came from immunoSEQ multiplex PCR; TCRdb stores just in-frame clones and leaves some out. The table includes roughly 44,000 clones, about four fifths detected once. The V gene is TRBV7-2, the J gene TRBJ2-5; D call uncertain. The specimen was PBMCs, collected around atezolizumab (anti-PD-L1) treatment. The receptor was derived from a man in his 70s with urothelial cancer. This chain's CDR3 is CASSLDSSGWTQYF. As DNA, the CDR3 is TGTGCCAGCAGCTTAGATTCTAGTGGTTGGACCCAGTACTTC.